These 28 T cell receptor beta chains were all obtained from the same sample, sequenced in a study of OX40 agonist ivuxolimab in advanced cancers. Here immunoSEQ multiplex PCR was the method, and the copy in TCRdb shows in-frame clones only, minus some. The sample lists approximately 84,000 clones, around 94% occurring once. The material sequenced was CD4+ or CD8+ T cells sorted from blood, taken in a trial of the OX40 agonist ivuxolimab. These receptors were collected from an adult with an advanced solid tumor such as melanoma, head and neck, liver or kidney cancer.

This clone was seen a single time. This sequence joins TRBV12-5 and TRBJ2-1, with TRBD1 matching over 8 bases. V shed 1 base and J 2 bases; nucleotides not matched to a gene: 7. Per germline, CDR1 LGHNT and CDR2 FRNRAP. The CDR3 runs to 17 residues. CDR3 in amino acids: CASGLDPGTGAYNEQFF. CDR3 DNA sequence: TGTGCTAGTGGTTTGGATCCCGGGACAGGAGCCTACAATGAGCAGTTCTTC.

This chain uses TRBV5-5 with TRBJ1-2; the match to TRBD1 covers 12 bases. CDR3 length: 14 residues. V lost 5 bases to trimming and J lost 3 bases; unmatched junction nucleotides: 2. Germline values: CDR1 SGHKS, CDR2 YYEKEE (reference sequence). The CDR3 DNA sequence: TGTGCCAGCAGGCGGGACAGGGGGCACTATGGCTACACCTTC. Its protein is CASRRDRGHYGYTF. Full variable domain (rest looked up from reference TRBV5-5 and TRBJ1-2): DAGVTQSPTHLIKTRGQQVTLRCSPISGHKSVSWYQQVLGQGPQFIFQYYEKEERGRGNFPDRFSARQFPNYSSELNVNALLLGDSALYLCASRRDRGHYGYTFGSGTRLTVV.

The chain carries TRBV11-3 and TRBJ2-1; 7 nucleotides align to TRBD1. The germline V gene has CDR1 SGHNT and CDR2 YENEEA. This CDR3 is built from 14 residues. Trimming took 8 bases from V and 2 from J; bases not matched to a gene: 6. The CDR3: CASGRGFPYNEQFF. CDR3 coding DNA: TGTGCCAGCGGCAGGGGGTTTCCCTACAATGAGCAGTTCTTC.

The chain employs TRBV9 and TRBJ2-7, with D perhaps being TRBD1 or TRBD2 (5 bases each). The CDR3 is made up of 14 amino acids. The V end lost 0 bases, the J end lost 2 bases, and 9 bases lay between the germline ends. Germline lookup yields CDR1 SGDLS and CDR2 YYNGEE. For the CDR3, the DNA is TGTGCCAGCAGCGTAGGGGGGAAAGCCTACGAGCAGTACTTC. Protein: CASSVGGKAYEQYF.

This clone was detected once. The CDR3 region is CASSAGTATQYF. The CDR3 bases are TGTGCCAGCAGTGCCGGGACTGCGACCCAGTACTTC. The chain carries TRBV6-6 and TRBJ2-5, with D maybe TRBD2 (6 bases). CDR1 is MNHNY, CDR2 SVGAGI, per germline (reference sequence). This CDR3 contains 12 residues. V lost 5 bases to trimming and J lost 7 bases, with 11 bases between them.

The chain joins TRBV2 to TRBJ2-1; D is unclear. CDR1 and CDR2 (germline): SNHLY, FYNNEI. The CDR3 totals 14 residues. The V gene lost 6 bases and the J gene lost 3 bases, with 12 bases spanning the gap. Here the CDR3 DNA reads TGTGCCAGCAGCGATGTACCGGGCTACAATGAGCAGTTCTTC. Protein sequence: CASSDVPGYNEQFF.

The V call is TRBV4-1, the J call TRBJ2-2; D not certain. The germline V gene encodes CDR1 MGHRA and CDR2 YSYEKL. This CDR3 spans 15 amino acids. Trimming cost V 1 base and J 6 bases, with 12 bases left between them. CDR3 residues: CASSQGPLSAGELFF. The DNA of the CDR3 is TGCGCCAGCAGCCAAGGACCACTGTCGGCCGGGGAGCTGTTTTTT.

The V call is TRBV28, the J call TRBJ2-7, with TRBD1 identical over 8 bases. With 5 bases clipped from V and 1 base from J, the junction kept 4 bases outside the gene matches. The germline gives CDR1 MDHEN, CDR2 SYDVKM. The CDR3 has 14 amino acids. This CDR3 is CASSAGTGSYEQYF. In DNA, the CDR3 is TGTGCCAGCAGTGCCGGGACAGGTTCCTACGAGCAGTACTTC.

The genes are TRBV2 and TRBJ1-2; D is uncertain. Between the trimmed V and J ends, which lost 7 bases and 4 bases, there was a span of 7 bases. Germline assignment: CDR1 SNHLY and CDR2 FYNNEI. The CDR3 spans 11 residues. The CDR3 reads CASMGGYGYTF. CDR3 sequence (DNA): TGTGCCAGCATGGGTGGCTATGGCTACACCTTC.

The chain combines TRBV2 with TRBJ2-3; no firm D call. CDR1 and CDR2 from the germline V gene are SNHLY and FYNNEI. This CDR3 has 11 amino acids. This chain's CDR3 is CLTEARYTQYF. The CDR3 region has the DNA TGTCTCACCGAAGCTAGATATACGCAGTATTTT.

V gene TRBV27 combines with J gene TRBJ2-1, with TRBD2 as a possible D gene (6 bases). Trimming took 8 bases from V and 5 from J, leaving 13 bases between them. Germline V CDR1 and CDR2: MNHEY, SMNVEV (reference sequence). This CDR3 contains 13 residues. The CDR3 loop reads CASATSIHNEQFF. The CDR3, as DNA: TGTGCCAGCGCAACTAGCATCCACAATGAGCAGTTCTTC.

The chain joins TRBV5-1 to TRBJ2-1; no clear D. V was cut by 5 bases and J by 9 bases, with 12 bases left in between. The CDR3 extends over 12 amino acids. The germline V gene encodes CDR1 SGHRS and CDR2 YFSETQ. CDR3 region: CASSPTYGEQFF. In nucleotides, the CDR3 is TGCGCCAGCAGTCCTACCTATGGTGAGCAGTTCTTC.

The rearrangement links TRBV5-1 to TRBJ2-1; D might be TRBD2 (5 bases). Germline-derived CDR1 and CDR2 are SGHRS and YFSETQ. CDR3 length: 15 residues. V gave up 3 bases and J gave up 9 bases, with 19 bases separating them. DNA for the CDR3: TGCGCCAGCAGCTCACCGGGATCTGGAACTCTTGAGCAGTTCTTC. Residues: CASSSPGSGTLEQFF.

The chain couples TRBV2 to TRBJ2-5, with TRBD2 identical over 8 bases. This CDR3 is 12 amino acids long. Germline-derived CDR1 and CDR2 are SNHLY and FYNNEI. V lost 11 bases, J lost 5 bases, and 7 bases stayed unmatched. CDR3 sequence reads: CAGGTSWETQYF. DNA for the CDR3: TGTGCCGGGGGGACTAGTTGGGAGACCCAGTACTTC.

This chain connects TRBV5-8 to TRBJ2-2; the match to TRBD1 covers 9 bases. Germline CDR1 SGHTS, CDR2 YDEGEE. V was pared by 4 bases and J by 2 bases, with 12 bases of the junction left unmatched. CDR3 length: 18 amino acids. CDR3: CASSIGEGQGLNTGELFF. Written as DNA, the CDR3 is TGTGCCAGCAGCATCGGGGAAGGACAGGGGCTAAACACCGGGGAGCTGTTTTTT.

The V gene is TRBV4-3, the J gene TRBJ2-1, with a weak D call TRBD2 (5 bases). CDR3 size: 18 residues. Germline V CDR1 and CDR2: LGHNA, YSLEER. V lost 1 base and J lost 0, with 16 bases in between. DNA for the CDR3: TGCGCCAGCAGCCAAGCATTAGGAGCGGCGAGCTCCTACAATGAGCAGTTCTTC. It is translated as CASSQALGAASSYNEQFF.

The rearrangement uses TRBV6-5 and TRBJ2-7; possible D gene TRBD2, 7 bases. CDR3 size: 14 residues. V was trimmed by 0 bases and J by 5 bases, leaving 11 bases between them. CDR1 is MNHEY and CDR2 is SVGAGI in the germline V gene. The CDR3 nucleotides are TGTGCCAGCAGTTACTCTTCGGGGGGCCACGAGCAGTACTTC. This sequence encodes CASSYSSGGHEQYF.

This rearrangement joins TRBV6-1 to TRBJ2-5; D not resolved. V shed 6 bases and J shed 1 base, with 9 bases lying between them. The germline gives CDR1 MNHNS, CDR2 SASEGT. The CDR3 loop spans 13 amino acids. CDR3 in DNA: TGTGCCAGCAGGCCCCCGTCCCAAGAGACCCAGTACTTC. Its translation: CASRPPSQETQYF.

This clone was found once. The V and J genes are TRBV7-6 and TRBJ2-5; D is possibly TRBD2 (5 bases). The germline V gene has CDR1 SGHVS and CDR2 FNYEAQ. The CDR3 spans 13 residues. The ends were cut back, 3 bases at V and 5 bases at J, with 10 bases in the middle. The CDR3: CASSFEGEETQYF. Written as DNA, the CDR3 is TGTGCCAGCAGCTTCGAGGGTGAGGAGACCCAGTACTTC. The whole variable domain, filled in from reference TRBV7-6 and TRBJ2-5, reads GAGVSQSPRYKVTKRGQDVALRCDPISGHVSLYWYRQALGQGPEFLTYFNYEAQQDKSGLPNDRFSAERPEGSISTLTIQRTEQRDSAMYRCASSFEGEETQYFGPGTRLLVL.

The chain recombines TRBV25-1 with TRBJ1-2; no clear D gene. The CDR3 loop spans 14 amino acids. V lost 1 base, J lost 3 bases, and 9 bases lay in between. Germline V gives CDR1 MGHDK, CDR2 SYGVNS. CDR3 sequence (DNA): TGTGCCAGCAGTGAATCGACACGGGACTATGGCTACACCTTC. Protein: CASSESTRDYGYTF.

This clone was counted between two and nine times. The genes are TRBV19 and TRBJ1-2, with D uncertain. This CDR3 comprises 17 residues. With 3 bases removed from V and 0 bases from J, the gap between germline ends came to 17 bases. CDR1 LNHDA and CDR2 SQIVND come from the germline V gene (reference sequence). CDR3 in amino acids: CASSMAWQVGANYGYTF. CDR3 bases: TGTGCCAGTAGTATGGCGTGGCAGGTAGGAGCTAACTATGGCTACACCTTC.

The chain carries TRBV30 and TRBJ1-4; TRBD1 might be the D (6 bases). Germline assignment: CDR1 GTSNPN and CDR2 SVGIG (reference sequence). CDR3 length: 13 amino acids. Deletions cut 3 bases from V and 8 bases from J, with 13 bases between. In nucleotides, the CDR3 is TGTGCCTGGAGGCCCACAGGGATCGAAAAACTGTTTTTT. Its protein is CAWRPTGIEKLFF. The whole variable domain, filled in from reference TRBV30 and TRBJ1-4, reads SQTIHQWPATLVQPVGSPLSLECTVEGTSNPNLYWYRQAAGRGLQLLFYSVGIGQISSEVPQNLSASRPQDRQFILSSKKLLLSDSGFYLCAWRPTGIEKLFFGSGTQLSVL.

This clone was recorded only once. V and J are TRBV27 and TRBJ2-1, with 7 bases aligning to TRBD2. The trim removed 5 bases at V and 3 bases at J, leaving 7 bases unmatched. Germline CDR1 and CDR2: MNHEY and SMNVEV (reference sequence). The CDR3 runs 15 residues. CDR3 sequence (DNA): TGTGCCAGCAGTCCTGGGGCTAGCGGCTACAATGAGCAGTTCTTC. Translating it yields CASSPGASGYNEQFF.

This clone was seen just once. The chain recombines TRBV13 with TRBJ1-2; TRBD1 matches 8 bases. Trimming at V came to 3 bases and at J to 10 bases, leaving 10 bases not matched to a gene. Germline CDR1 and CDR2: PRHDT and FYEKMQ (reference sequence). This CDR3 comprises 14 residues. The CDR3 DNA reads TGTGCCAGCAGCTTCCTACGGAAGGACAGGGACTACACCTTC. Translated: CASSFLRKDRDYTF.

The chain has TRBV19 and TRBJ1-3; D is perhaps TRBD1 (6 bases). This CDR3 has 16 amino acids. V shed 5 bases and J shed 2 bases, with 16 bases lying between them. Germline CDR1 and CDR2: LNHDA and SQIVND (reference sequence). CDR3 loop: CASSPSSTGPGNTIYF. The CDR3 DNA is TGTGCCAGTAGTCCCTCCTCGACAGGACCTGGAAACACCATATATTTT.

This chain links TRBV5-1 with TRBJ2-2, with 7 bases matching TRBD1. The trim removed 0 bases at V and 4 bases at J, leaving 3 bases unmatched. The CDR3 runs 15 residues. Looked up from germline, CDR1 is SGHRS and CDR2 is YFSETQ. DNA of the CDR3: TGCGCCAGCAGCTTGGGGTCAGGGGGCACCGGGGAGCTGTTTTTT. It yields the protein CASSLGSGGTGELFF.

The rearrangement uses TRBV27 and TRBJ2-5, with D possibly TRBD2 on 5 matching bases. The CDR3 loop spans 13 amino acids. Per germline, CDR1 MNHEY and CDR2 SMNVEV (reference sequence). The germline V and J ends were trimmed by 7 bases and 7 bases, with 16 bases remaining between them. The CDR3 sequence: CASTPGLGGTQYF. CDR3 nucleotide sequence: TGTGCCAGCACTCCGGGCCTCGGAGGGACCCAGTACTTC.

With respect to this clone: Relative to the germline gene, one junction end is altered; a read error may explain this. The rearrangement links TRBV2 to TRBJ2-5, with TRBD2 as a possible D gene (5 bases). Per the germline V gene, CDR1 is SNHLY and CDR2 is FYNNEI. This CDR3 spans 11 amino acids. The CDR3 DNA reads as TGTGCCAGCGGCGGGTTGCGGGCGTCTGACTTC. Amino acids: CASGGLRASDF.